This TCR beta chain was found in a study of T cell repertoires in cytomegalovirus infection. A single count supports this clonotype. Each CDR3 protein is one row after TCRdb ran MiXCR on the reads. The data show some 400,000 distinct CDR3 sequences, about 33% seen once. The CDR3 contains 13 residues. CDR1 and CDR2 from the germline V gene are LNHDA and SQIVND (reference sequence). Trimming shortened V by 5 bases and J by 5 bases, and 12 bases separated the two germline ends. The sequence came from a human donor in good health (CMV status not recorded). Some clones in this sample may be carry-over from other donors' samples. V gene TRBV19 combines with J gene TRBJ1-1; the D is unclear. Sequenced: PBMCs. Written as DNA, the CDR3 is TGTGCCAGTAGTGGACTTCGGGAGACTGAAGCTTTCTTT. Its protein is CASSGLRETEAFF.